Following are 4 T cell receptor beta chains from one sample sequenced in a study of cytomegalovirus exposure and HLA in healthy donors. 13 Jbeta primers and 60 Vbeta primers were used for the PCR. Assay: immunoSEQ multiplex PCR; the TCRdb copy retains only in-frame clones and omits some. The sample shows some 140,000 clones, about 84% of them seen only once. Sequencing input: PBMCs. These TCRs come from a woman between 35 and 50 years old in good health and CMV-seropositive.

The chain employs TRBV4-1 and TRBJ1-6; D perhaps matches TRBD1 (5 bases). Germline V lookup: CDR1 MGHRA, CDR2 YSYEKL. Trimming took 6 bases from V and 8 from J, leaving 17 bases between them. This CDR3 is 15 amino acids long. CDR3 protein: CASRPFGAPHSPLHF. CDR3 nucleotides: TGCGCCAGCAGACCTTTTGGGGCCCCCCATTCACCCCTCCACTTT.

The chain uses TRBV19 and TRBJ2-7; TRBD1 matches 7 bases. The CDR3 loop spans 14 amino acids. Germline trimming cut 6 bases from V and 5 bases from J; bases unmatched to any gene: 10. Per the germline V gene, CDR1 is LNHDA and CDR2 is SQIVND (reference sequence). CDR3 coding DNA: TGTGCCAGTAGCACCTCACGGACAGGCCACGAGCAGTACTTC. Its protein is CASSTSRTGHEQYF.

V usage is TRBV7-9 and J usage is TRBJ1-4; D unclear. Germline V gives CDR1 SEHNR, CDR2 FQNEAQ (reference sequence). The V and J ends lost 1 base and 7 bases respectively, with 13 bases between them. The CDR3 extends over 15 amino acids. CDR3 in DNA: TGTGCCAGCAGCTTAGGAGGGTACCCGATTGAAAAACTGTTTTTT. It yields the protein CASSLGGYPIEKLFF.

In nucleotides, the CDR3 is TGTGCCAGCAGTGAGGGTTGGCTGAGGGAACAGCCCCAGCATTTT. Its translation is CASSEGWLREQPQHF. The chain joins TRBV2 to TRBJ1-5; D remains unclear. Trimming cost V 3 bases and J 7 bases, with 16 bases left between them. This CDR3 has 15 residues. Germline V lookup: CDR1 SNHLY, CDR2 FYNNEI. Using reference TRBV2 and TRBJ1-5 for the parts outside the CDR3, the full variable domain is EPEVTQTPSHQVTQMGQEVILRCVPISNHLYFYWYRQILGQKVEFLVSFYNNEISEKSEIFDDQFSVERPDGSNFTLKIRSTKLEDSAMYFCASSEGWLREQPQHFGDGTRLSIL.